This T cell receptor beta chain was captured in a study of T cell repertoires in cytomegalovirus infection. Study context: From public TCR beta signatures came an indication of both CMV infection and matching HLA type.

The V end lost 2 bases, the J end lost 0 bases, and 11 bases lay between the germline ends. Per germline, CDR1 SGHAT and CDR2 FQNNGV. This CDR3 has 16 amino acids. From the reads, TCRdb called clonotypes with MiXCR, one entry per CDR3 protein. The profile covers approximately 500,000 distinct CDR3 sequences, with approximately 15% appearing a single time and approximately 24% taken by the ten largest. The TCR was taken from a human donor in good health (CMV status not recorded). Some clones in this sample may be carry-over from other donors' samples. Sequencing input: CD8+ T cells from PBMCs. V usage is TRBV11-2 and J usage is TRBJ1-5, with D tentatively TRBD1 (5 bases). The chain's CDR3 is CASSLLGDHSNQPQHF. The CDR3 nucleotides read TGTGCCAGCAGCTTATTGGGGGACCATAGCAATCAGCCCCAGCATTTT.